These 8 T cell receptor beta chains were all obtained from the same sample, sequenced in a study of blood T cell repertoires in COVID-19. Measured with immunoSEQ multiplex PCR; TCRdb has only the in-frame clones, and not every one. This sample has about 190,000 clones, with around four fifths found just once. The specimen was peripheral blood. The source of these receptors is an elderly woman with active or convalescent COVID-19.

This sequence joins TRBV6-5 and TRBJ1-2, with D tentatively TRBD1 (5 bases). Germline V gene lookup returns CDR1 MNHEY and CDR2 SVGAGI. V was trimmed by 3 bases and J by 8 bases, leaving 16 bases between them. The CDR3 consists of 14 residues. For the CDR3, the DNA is TGTGCCAGCAGTTATGTTGGGGGGGGGAGAGGCTACACCTTC. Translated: CASSYVGGGRGYTF.

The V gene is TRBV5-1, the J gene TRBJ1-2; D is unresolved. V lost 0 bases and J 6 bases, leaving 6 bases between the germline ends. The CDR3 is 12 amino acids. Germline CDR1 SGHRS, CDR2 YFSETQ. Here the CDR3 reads CASSLDRDGYTF. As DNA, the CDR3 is TGCGCCAGCAGCTTGGACAGAGATGGCTACACCTTC.

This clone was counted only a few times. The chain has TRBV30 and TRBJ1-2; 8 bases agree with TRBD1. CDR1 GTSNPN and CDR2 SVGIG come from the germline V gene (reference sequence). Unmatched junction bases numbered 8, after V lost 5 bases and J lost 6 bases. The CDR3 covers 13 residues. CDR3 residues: CAWGGQDSHGYTF. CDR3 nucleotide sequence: TGTGCCTGGGGGGGACAGGACAGTCATGGCTACACCTTC.

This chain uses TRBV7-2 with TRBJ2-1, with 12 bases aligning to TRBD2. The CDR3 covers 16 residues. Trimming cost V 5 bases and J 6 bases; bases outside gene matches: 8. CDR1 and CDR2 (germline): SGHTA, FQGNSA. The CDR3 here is CASSVTSGGPINEQFF. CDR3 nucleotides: TGTGCCAGCAGCGTGACTAGCGGGGGTCCAATCAATGAGCAGTTCTTC.

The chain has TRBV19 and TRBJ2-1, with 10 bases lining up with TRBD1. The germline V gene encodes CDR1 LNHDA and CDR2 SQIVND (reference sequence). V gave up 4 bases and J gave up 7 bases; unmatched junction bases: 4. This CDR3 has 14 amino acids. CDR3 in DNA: TGTGCCAGTAGTAGGGGACAGGGGAGGAATGAGCAGTTCTTC. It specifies CASSRGQGRNEQFF.

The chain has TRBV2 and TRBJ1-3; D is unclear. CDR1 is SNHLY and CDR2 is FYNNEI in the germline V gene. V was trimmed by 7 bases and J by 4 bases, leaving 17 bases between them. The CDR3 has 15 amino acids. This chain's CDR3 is CASTPERWSGNTIYF. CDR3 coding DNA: TGTGCCAGCACACCTGAGAGGTGGTCGGGAAACACCATATATTTT. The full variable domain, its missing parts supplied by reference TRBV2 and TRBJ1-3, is EPEVTQTPSHQVTQMGQEVILRCVPISNHLYFYWYRQILGQKVEFLVSFYNNEISEKSEIFDDQFSVERPDGSNFTLKIRSTKLEDSAMYFCASTPERWSGNTIYFGEGSWLTVV.

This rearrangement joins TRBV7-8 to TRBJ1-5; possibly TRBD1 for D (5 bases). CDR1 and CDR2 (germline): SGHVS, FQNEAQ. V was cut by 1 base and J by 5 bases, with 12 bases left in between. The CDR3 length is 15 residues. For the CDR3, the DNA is TGTGCCAGCAGCTTAGTGTCAGGGCTCGATCAGCCCCAGCATTTT. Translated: CASSLVSGLDQPQHF. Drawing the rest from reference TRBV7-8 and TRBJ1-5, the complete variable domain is GAGVSQSPRYKVAKRGQDVALRCDPISGHVSLFWYQQALGQGPEFLTYFQNEAQLDKSGLPSDRFFAERPEGSVSTLKIQRTQQEDSAVYLCASSLVSGLDQPQHFGDGTRLSIL.

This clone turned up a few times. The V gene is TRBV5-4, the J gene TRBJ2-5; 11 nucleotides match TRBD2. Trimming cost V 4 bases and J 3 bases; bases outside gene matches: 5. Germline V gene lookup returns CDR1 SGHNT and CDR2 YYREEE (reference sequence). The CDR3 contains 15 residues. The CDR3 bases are TGTGCCAGCAGCGCGACTAGCGGGGTGGAAGAGACCCAGTACTTC. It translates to CASSATSGVEETQYF.